The 14 T cell receptor beta chains given below trace back to one sample, sequenced in a study of breast tumors, draining lymph nodes, adjacent tissues. Each CDR3 protein gets one entry after TCRdb re-called the multiplex PCR reads with MiXCR. The sample records about 32,000 distinct CDR3 sequences, 30% to 45% being singletons. Material for sequencing was breast tumor tissue. All receptors come from a female donor with breast cancer. Some clones in this sample may be carry-over from other donors' samples.

This clonotype appeared a single time. The chain carries TRBV20-1 and TRBJ2-3; 10 bases line up with TRBD2. Losses at the gene ends were 6 bases for V and 0 bases for J; bases not matched to a gene: 21. This CDR3 contains 20 residues. Per germline, CDR1 DFQATT and CDR2 SNEGSKA (reference sequence). CDR3 nucleotides: TGCAGTGCAAGCCGACTAGCGGGCCGAGAAACCATAATAAGCACAGATACGCAGTATTTT. Protein sequence: CSASRLAGRETIISTDTQYF.

This clonotype was counted at least ten times. The chain joins TRBV7-2 to TRBJ2-3; 7 bases are a match to TRBD2. This CDR3 spans 15 amino acids. V lost 5 bases to trimming and J lost 0 bases; unmatched junction nucleotides: 5. Germline CDR1 reads SGHTA; CDR2 reads FQGNSA. CDR3 coding DNA: TGTGCCAGCAGCCGTACTAGCGCTAGCACAGATACGCAGTATTTT. Translated, it gives CASSRTSASTDTQYF.

Details on this clonotype: A much larger clone lies one base from this, so it may be a read error. V is TRBV19 and J is TRBJ2-1; D is ambiguous. CDR1 and CDR2 (germline): LNHDA, SQIVND (reference sequence). The CDR3 is 14 amino acids. Here the CDR3 reads CASGMGSAYNEQFF. CDR3 DNA: TGTGCCAGTGGTATGGGTTCAGCTTACAATGAGCAGTTCTTC.

This chain links TRBV28 with TRBJ2-3; a weak D match, TRBD2 (5 bases). V lost 5 bases to trimming and J lost 3 bases, with 9 bases between them. Germline V gene data show CDR1 as MDHEN and CDR2 as SYDVKM. The CDR3 has 13 residues. The CDR3, as DNA: TGTGCCAGCAGTCCCCCGGGGACAGATACGCAGTATTTT. It translates to CASSPPGTDTQYF.

The V call is TRBV12-3 or TRBV12-4, the J call TRBJ1-2; D remains ambiguous. With 3 bases removed from V and 7 bases from J, the gap between germline ends came to 18 bases. This CDR3 spans 15 amino acids. The CDR3 region is CASSFGLISAGGYTF. In DNA, the CDR3 is TGTGCCAGCAGTTTTGGGCTAATTTCGGCGGGTGGCTACACCTTC.

This clonotype has just a few counts. The chain uses TRBV28 and TRBJ2-7, with 9 bases aligning to TRBD1. Germline V gene sequence: CDR1 MDHEN, CDR2 SYDVKM. The CDR3 spans 15 residues. The ends lost 4 bases at V and 5 bases at J; junction bases unmatched: 9. In nucleotides, the CDR3 is TGTGCCAGCAGTTCCGGGACAGGGTTGAATCACGAGCAGTACTTC. Encoded protein: CASSSGTGLNHEQYF.

This clonotype was recorded at least ten times. V is TRBV6-1 and J is TRBJ2-3; 11 nucleotides line up with TRBD2. The CDR3 spans 14 residues. From germline, CDR1 is MNHNS and CDR2 SASEGT. Germline trimming cut 5 bases from V and 4 bases from J; bases unmatched to any gene: 2. CDR3 DNA: TGTGCCAGCAGTCGTAGCGGGAGGGCAGATACGCAGTATTTT. Amino acid sequence: CASSRSGRADTQYF.

With respect to this clonotype: A much larger clone is a single base away; this may be a read error. V gene TRBV28 combines with J gene TRBJ1-5, with D unclear. In germline, CDR1 is MDHEN, CDR2 SYDVKM. The CDR3 runs to 11 residues. This CDR3 is CAGSPNQPQHF. The CDR3 nucleotides are TGTGCCGGCAGCCCCAATCAGCCCCAGCATTTT.

This clonotype was detected many times. The genes are TRBV16 and TRBJ2-3, with D tentatively TRBD2 (6 bases). Looked up from germline, CDR1 is KGHSY and CDR2 is FQNENV. The CDR3 runs to 15 residues. Trimming stripped 0 bases from V and 1 base from J, with 8 bases between. CDR3 region: CASSQSGGGTDTQYF. CDR3 bases: TGTGCCAGCAGCCAATCGGGAGGAGGCACAGATACGCAGTATTTT.

This clonotype is medium-sized (0.01 to 0.1%) within its sample. V is TRBV11-2 and J is TRBJ2-1, with 11 bases matching TRBD2. Germline trimming cut 5 bases from V and 2 bases from J; bases unmatched to any gene: 5. Per germline, CDR1 SGHAT and CDR2 FQNNGV. The CDR3 has 16 residues. In DNA form, the CDR3 reads TGTGCCAGCAGCCTCTTACTAGCGGGAGCCTACAATGAGCAGTTCTTC. Its translation: CASSLLLAGAYNEQFF.

Ten or more counts support this clonotype. The V gene is TRBV20-1, the J gene TRBJ2-7; D perhaps matches TRBD1 (6 bases). CDR3 size: 14 residues. Germline V gene lookup returns CDR1 DFQATT and CDR2 SNEGSKA (reference sequence). V lost 0 bases and J 2 bases, leaving 11 bases between the germline ends. The DNA of the CDR3 is TGCAGTGCTAGAGAACAGGGAAAGCCCTACGAGCAGTACTTC. Translating it yields CSAREQGKPYEQYF.

Details on this clonotype: Just one base apart from a much larger clone, this may be a read error. The rearrangement links TRBV5-6 to TRBJ2-3; the match to TRBD2 covers 12 bases. The germline CDR1 and CDR2 sequences are SGHDT and YYEEEE. The CDR3 extends over 15 amino acids. This CDR3 is CTSSLLAGGPDTQYF. In nucleotides, the CDR3 is TGTACCAGCAGCTTGCTAGCGGGAGGGCCAGATACGCAGTATTTT.

DNA for the CDR3: TGCAGCGCACTAGCGGGAGGGCCGGTTGAGCAGTTCTTC. This encodes CSALAGGPVEQFF. The chain couples TRBV29-1 to TRBJ2-1, with 13 positions matching TRBD2. The CDR3 consists of 13 residues. CDR1 and CDR2 from the germline V gene are SQVTM and ANQGSEA. V lost 7 bases, J lost 9 bases, and 6 bases stayed unmatched.

The chain is built from TRBV12-5 and TRBJ2-5; D uncertain. Trimming took 5 bases from V and 4 from J, leaving 17 bases between them. Germline V gene data show CDR1 as LGHNT and CDR2 as FRNRAP. CDR3 length: 15 amino acids. The CDR3 DNA reads as TGTGCTAGTGGTCCCGGCCAGACTTATACAGAGACCCAGTACTTC. It specifies CASGPGQTYTETQYF.